The rows below give T cell receptor beta chains drawn from one sample of a study of chronic HIV infection and antiretroviral therapy. MiXCR, run by TCRdb on the 5' RACE reads, gives a single entry per CDR3 protein. The sample includes 40,000 to 50,000 distinct CDR3 sequences, about a fifth of them seen just once. The sequenced material came from peripheral blood. The origin of the receptors is an adult who had HIV and had not received antiretroviral therapy, or was an uninfected healthy control (not recorded which). Each CDR3 is given with its conserved first and last residue. The order of the fields is clone size, D gene, V gene, J gene, CDR3 protein, CDR3 DNA. D genes are given only for firm matches. Not all rows give a size; the values are once, few, many and, for expanded clones, a class.

clone size: NA
D gene: NA
V gene: TRBV28
J gene: TRBJ2-5
CDR3 protein: CASSLIGETQYF
CDR3 DNA: TGTGCCAGCAGTTTGATAGGGGAGACCCAGTACTTC

clone size: few
D gene: NA
V gene: TRBV28
J gene: TRBJ1-1
CDR3 protein: CASSLLGAEAFF
CDR3 DNA: TGTGCCAGCAGTTTGTTGGGGGCTGAAGCTTTCTTT

clone size: NA
D gene: TRBD2
V gene: TRBV3-1
J gene: TRBJ2-2
CDR3 protein: CASSPKLAGVSLTNTGELFF
CDR3 DNA: TGTGCCAGCAGCCCCAAACTAGCGGGAGTATCACTAACCAACACCGGGGAGCTGTTTTTT

clone size: NA
D gene: TRBD2
V gene: TRBV28
J gene: TRBJ2-3
CDR3 protein: CASNLARLAGAGDTQYF
CDR3 DNA: TGTGCCAGCAACCTAGCCCGACTAGCGGGAGCTGGAGATACGCAGTATTTT

clone size: NA
D gene: NA
V gene: TRBV28
J gene: TRBJ2-5
CDR3 protein: CASSFGTVQETQYF
CDR3 DNA: TGTGCCAGCAGTTTCGGAACAGTTCAAGAGACCCAGTACTTC

clone size: NA
D gene: NA
V gene: TRBV27
J gene: TRBJ2-3
CDR3 protein: CASSLFPGADTQYF
CDR3 DNA: TGTGCCAGCAGTTTATTCCCGGGGGCAGATACGCAGTATTTT

clone size: NA
D gene: NA
V gene: TRBV28
J gene: TRBJ1-2
CDR3 protein: CASSLLKGFSNYGYTF
CDR3 DNA: TGTGCCAGCAGTCTACTAAAGGGTTTCTCTAACTATGGCTACACCTTC

clone size: few
D gene: NA
V gene: TRBV3-1
J gene: TRBJ2-5
CDR3 protein: CASSQDDLVKETQYF
CDR3 DNA: TGTGCCAGCAGCCAAGATGACCTAGTAAAAGAGACCCAGTACTTC

clone size: NA
D gene: NA
V gene: TRBV10-3
J gene: TRBJ1-2
CDR3 protein: CAISGQDYNYGYTF
CDR3 DNA: TGTGCCATCAGTGGACAAGACTATAACTATGGCTACACCTTC

clone size: few
D gene: NA
V gene: TRBV27
J gene: TRBJ1-6
CDR3 protein: CASSPISRANSPLHF
CDR3 DNA: TGTGCCAGCAGCCCCATTAGCCGGGCTAATTCACCCCTCCACTTT

clone size: NA
D gene: NA
V gene: TRBV14
J gene: TRBJ2-7
CDR3 protein: CASSQELGHGYEQYF
CDR3 DNA: TGTGCCAGCAGCCAAGAGCTCGGGCACGGCTACGAGCAGTACTTC

clone size: NA
D gene: NA
V gene: TRBV29-1
J gene: TRBJ1-3
CDR3 protein: CSVVRGNTIYF
CDR3 DNA: TGCAGCGTTGTACGGGGAAACACCATATATTTT

clone size: few
D gene: NA
V gene: TRBV2
J gene: TRBJ2-7
CDR3 protein: CASSEGAGQGAYEQYF
CDR3 DNA: TGTGCCAGCAGTGAAGGGGCAGGGCAAGGTGCCTACGAGCAGTACTTC

clone size: few
D gene: NA
V gene: TRBV7-3
J gene: TRBJ2-6
CDR3 protein: CASSLNGFRGAGANVLTF
CDR3 DNA: TGTGCCAGCAGCTTAAATGGATTTAGGGGAGCTGGGGCCAACGTCCTGACTTTC

clone size: few
D gene: NA
V gene: TRBV28
J gene: TRBJ1-1
CDR3 protein: CASSSPGLNTEAFF
CDR3 DNA: TGTGCCAGCAGTTCTCCGGGCCTGAACACTGAAGCTTTCTTT

clone size: NA
D gene: NA
V gene: TRBV12-3/TRBV12-4
J gene: TRBJ2-1
CDR3 protein: CASRPGGPLPALSYNEQFF
CDR3 DNA: TGTGCCAGCAGGCCCGGGGGGCCCCTACCCGCCCTTTCCTACAATGAGCAGTTCTTC

clone size: NA
D gene: NA
V gene: TRBV9
J gene: TRBJ2-1
CDR3 protein: CASSVGGSYNEQFF
CDR3 DNA: TGTGCCAGCAGCGTGGGGGGATCGTACAATGAGCAGTTCTTC

clone size: few
D gene: TRBD2
V gene: TRBV7-9
J gene: TRBJ2-1
CDR3 protein: CASSKMGLAGDLSYNEQFF
CDR3 DNA: TGTGCCAGCAGCAAAATGGGACTAGCGGGAGACTTGTCTTACAATGAGCAGTTCTTC

clone size: few
D gene: TRBD1
V gene: TRBV18
J gene: TRBJ1-3
CDR3 protein: CASSGTGGNTIYF
CDR3 DNA: TGTGCCAGCTCGGGGACAGGTGGAAACACCATATATTTT

clone size: NA
D gene: NA
V gene: TRBV10-3
J gene: TRBJ2-7
CDR3 protein: CAISESVLAYEQYF
CDR3 DNA: TGTGCCATCAGTGAGTCGGTTTTAGCCTACGAGCAGTACTTC

clone size: NA
D gene: NA
V gene: TRBV28
J gene: TRBJ2-7
CDR3 protein: CASSDTWEAGRRHF
CDR3 DNA: TGTGCCAGCAGTGACACATGGGAGGCTGGAAGAAGGCACTTC

clone size: NA
D gene: NA
V gene: TRBV6-5
J gene: TRBJ1-4
CDR3 protein: CASSRSPQGGGEKLFF
CDR3 DNA: TGTGCCAGCAGCCGCTCACCGCAGGGAGGAGGCGAAAAACTGTTTTTT

clone size: NA
D gene: TRBD1
V gene: TRBV28
J gene: TRBJ2-1
CDR3 protein: CASGSGTGRYNEQFF
CDR3 DNA: TGTGCCAGCGGGTCCGGGACAGGGCGCTACAATGAGCAGTTCTTC

clone size: NA
D gene: NA
V gene: TRBV4-1
J gene: TRBJ2-3
CDR3 protein: CASSQLTRADTQYF
CDR3 DNA: TGCGCCAGCAGCCAGCTCACTAGGGCAGATACGCAGTATTTT

clone size: few
D gene: TRBD2
V gene: TRBV9
J gene: TRBJ2-7
CDR3 protein: CASSVGGLAGGYEQYF
CDR3 DNA: TGTGCCAGCAGCGTAGGGGGACTAGCGGGGGGATACGAGCAGTACTTC

clone size: NA
D gene: TRBD2
V gene: TRBV25-1
J gene: TRBJ2-7
CDR3 protein: CASMASGRGPAYEQYF
CDR3 DNA: TGTGCCAGCATGGCTAGCGGGAGAGGTCCGGCCTACGAGCAGTACTTC